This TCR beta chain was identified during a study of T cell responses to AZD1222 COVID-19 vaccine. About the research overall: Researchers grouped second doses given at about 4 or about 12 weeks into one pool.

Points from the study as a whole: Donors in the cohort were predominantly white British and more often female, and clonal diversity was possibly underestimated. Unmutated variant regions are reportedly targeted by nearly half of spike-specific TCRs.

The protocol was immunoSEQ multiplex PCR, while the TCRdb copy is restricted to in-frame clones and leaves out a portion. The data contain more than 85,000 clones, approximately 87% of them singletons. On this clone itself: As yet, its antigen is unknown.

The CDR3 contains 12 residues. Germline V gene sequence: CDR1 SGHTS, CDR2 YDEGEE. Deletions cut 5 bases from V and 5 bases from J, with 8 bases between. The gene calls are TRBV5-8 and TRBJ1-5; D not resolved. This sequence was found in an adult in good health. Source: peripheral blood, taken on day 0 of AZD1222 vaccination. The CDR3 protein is CASSPIHQPQHF. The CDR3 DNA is TGTGCCAGCAGTCCTATCCATCAGCCCCAGCATTTT.